These 8 T cell receptor beta chains originate from one sample sequenced in a study of T cell repertoires in cytomegalovirus infection. MiXCR, run by TCRdb on the reads, gives a single entry per CDR3 protein. This sample yields almost 300,000 distinct CDR3 sequences, of which 9.6% are seen a single time; approximately 2.4% belongs to the top ten. Sequenced input: PBMCs. The source of these receptors is a human donor in good health (CMV status not recorded). Some clones in this sample may be carry-over from other donors' samples.

This chain uses TRBV20-1 with TRBJ2-5, with a weak D call TRBD2 (6 bases). The CDR3 is 12 amino acids. Germline V gene data show CDR1 as DFQATT and CDR2 as SNEGSKA (reference sequence). V was cut by 7 bases and J by 8 bases, with 17 bases left in between. The DNA of the CDR3 is TGCAGTGTTGCCGGTCGGGAGTTTACCCAGTACTTC. The encoded protein is CSVAGREFTQYF.

J is TRBJ2-3 and V is TRBV20-1; D could derive from TRBD1 or TRBD2 (5 bases each). Trimming cost V 5 bases and J 1 base, with 22 bases left between them. The germline V gene has CDR1 DFQATT and CDR2 SNEGSKA (reference sequence). The CDR3 runs 17 residues. The CDR3 loop reads CSAPALGASGRTDTQYF. CDR3 sequence (DNA): TGCAGTGCTCCCGCCCTCGGGGCTTCGGGGCGCACAGATACGCAGTATTTT.

This clonotype was recorded at least ten times. This sequence joins TRBV28 and TRBJ1-2; no firm D call. CDR1 MDHEN and CDR2 SYDVKM come from the germline V gene. The CDR3 is 15 residues long. The V end was cut by 2 bases, the J end by 0 bases, with 10 bases between. In nucleotides, the CDR3 is TGTGCCAGCAGTTTAGGGGTATCAGCTAACTATGGCTACACCTTC. Encoded protein: CASSLGVSANYGYTF.

The sample holds a few counts of this clonotype. V gene TRBV7-9 combines with J gene TRBJ2-7; possible D gene TRBD2, 6 bases. CDR1 is SEHNR, CDR2 FQNEAQ, per germline (reference sequence). This CDR3 region has 12 residues. V lost 9 bases, J lost 6 bases, and 15 bases lay in between. This CDR3 reads CASRINGGEQYV. CDR3 DNA: TGTGCCAGTCGGATAAACGGGGGCGAGCAGTACGTC.

Note on this clonotype: This may arise from a read error, as a much more abundant clone is one base away. The chain recombines TRBV2 with TRBJ2-1; a weak D match, TRBD1 (5 bases). CDR3 size: 15 residues. The ends were cut back, 9 bases at V and 0 bases at J, with 15 bases in the middle. The germline V gene has CDR1 SNHLY and CDR2 FYNNEI. The CDR3 nucleotides are TGTGCCAGGTCCCCCGGACATAACTCCTACAATGAGCAGTTCTTC. It yields the protein CARSPGHNSYNEQFF.

The chain is built from TRBV6-1 and TRBJ1-2; D might be TRBD1 (6 bases). CDR3 length: 12 amino acids. Germline lookup yields CDR1 MNHNS and CDR2 SASEGT. Trimming cost V 4 bases and J 7 bases, with 10 bases left between them. CDR3 in amino acids: CASSVSGAGYTF. The CDR3, as DNA: TGTGCCAGCAGTGTCTCGGGGGCTGGCTACACCTTC.

V usage is TRBV20-1 and J usage is TRBJ1-5; 7 bases are shared with TRBD1. Germline V gene sequence: CDR1 DFQATT, CDR2 SNEGSKA (reference sequence). Germline trimming cut 6 bases from V and 3 bases from J; bases unmatched to any gene: 8. This CDR3 contains 14 residues. CDR3 sequence reads: CSAIDRVLNQPQHF. In DNA, the CDR3 is TGCAGTGCCATTGACAGGGTACTCAATCAGCCCCAGCATTTT.

This clonotype was recorded many times. This chain connects TRBV7-9 to TRBJ1-1; D might be TRBD1 (5 bases). V gave up 0 bases and J gave up 0 bases, with 5 bases separating them. Per the germline V gene, CDR1 is SEHNR and CDR2 is FQNEAQ (reference sequence). The CDR3 length is 14 residues. The CDR3 is CASSLAGVNTEAFF. DNA for the CDR3: TGTGCCAGCAGCTTAGCGGGGGTGAACACTGAAGCTTTCTTT. Filled out from reference TRBV7-9 and TRBJ1-1, the complete variable domain reads DTGVSQNPRHKITKRGQNVTFRCDPISEHNRLYWYRQTLGQGPEFLTYFQNEAQLEKSRLLSDRFSAERPKGSFSTLEIQRTEQGDSAMYLCASSLAGVNTEAFFGQGTRLTVV.